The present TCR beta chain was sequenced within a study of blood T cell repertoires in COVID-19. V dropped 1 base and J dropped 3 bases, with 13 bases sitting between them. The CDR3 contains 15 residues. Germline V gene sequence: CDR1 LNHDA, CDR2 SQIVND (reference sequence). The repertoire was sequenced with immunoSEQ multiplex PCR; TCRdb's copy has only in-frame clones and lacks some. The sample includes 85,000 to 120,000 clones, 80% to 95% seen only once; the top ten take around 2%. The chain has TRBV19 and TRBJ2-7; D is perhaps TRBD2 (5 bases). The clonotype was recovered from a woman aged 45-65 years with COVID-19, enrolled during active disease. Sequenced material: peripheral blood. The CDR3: CASSIVAGDYYEQYF. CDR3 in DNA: TGTGCCAGTAGTATAGTGGCAGGAGACTACTACGAGCAGTACTTC.